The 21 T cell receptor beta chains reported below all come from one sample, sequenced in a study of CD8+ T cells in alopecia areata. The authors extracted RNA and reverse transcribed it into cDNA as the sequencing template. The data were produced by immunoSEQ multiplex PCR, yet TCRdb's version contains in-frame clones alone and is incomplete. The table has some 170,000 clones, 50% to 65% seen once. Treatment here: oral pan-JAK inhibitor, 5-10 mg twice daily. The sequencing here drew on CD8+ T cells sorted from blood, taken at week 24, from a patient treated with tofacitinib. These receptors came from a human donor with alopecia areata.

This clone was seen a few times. For the CDR3, the DNA is TGTGCCAGCAGCTTAGGCAGGGGGCAGGAGCAGTACTTC. Its translation: CASSLGRGQEQYF. This chain uses TRBV13 with TRBJ2-7, with 8 bases fitting TRBD1. The trim removed 0 bases at V and 7 bases at J, leaving 2 bases unmatched. The CDR3 has 13 residues. From germline, CDR1 is PRHDT and CDR2 FYEKMQ (reference sequence). Complete variable domain (other parts from reference TRBV13 and TRBJ2-7): AAGVIQSPRHLIKEKRETATLKCYPIPRHDTVYWYQQGPGQDPQFLISFYEKMQSDKGSIPDRFSAQQFSDYHSELNMSSLELGDSALYFCASSLGRGQEQYFGPGTRLTVT.

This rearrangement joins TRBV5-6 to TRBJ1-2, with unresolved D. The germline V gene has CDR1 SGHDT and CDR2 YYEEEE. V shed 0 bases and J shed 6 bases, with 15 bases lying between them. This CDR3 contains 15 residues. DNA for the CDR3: TGTGCCAGCAGCTTGGGGGCAGGTCAAATCGATGGCTACACCTTC. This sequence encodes CASSLGAGQIDGYTF.

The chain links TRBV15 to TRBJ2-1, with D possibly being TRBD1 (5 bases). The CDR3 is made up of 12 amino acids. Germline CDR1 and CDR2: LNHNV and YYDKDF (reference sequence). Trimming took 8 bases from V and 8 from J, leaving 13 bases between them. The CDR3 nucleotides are TGTGCCACCGGGGCGTTTATGGATGAGCAGTTCTTC. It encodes CATGAFMDEQFF.

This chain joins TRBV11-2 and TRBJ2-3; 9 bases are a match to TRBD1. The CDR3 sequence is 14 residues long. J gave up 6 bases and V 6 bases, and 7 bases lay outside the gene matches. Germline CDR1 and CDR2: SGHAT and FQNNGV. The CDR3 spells CASSDRTGGDTQYF. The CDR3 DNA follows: TGTGCCAGCAGTGATCGTACAGGGGGCGATACGCAGTATTTT.

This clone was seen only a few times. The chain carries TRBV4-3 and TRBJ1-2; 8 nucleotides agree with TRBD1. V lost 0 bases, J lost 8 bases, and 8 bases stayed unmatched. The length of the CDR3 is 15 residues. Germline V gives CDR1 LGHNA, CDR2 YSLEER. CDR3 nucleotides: TGCGCCAGCAGCCAAGATTCCCAGGGGGCTTACGGCTACACCTTC. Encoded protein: CASSQDSQGAYGYTF.

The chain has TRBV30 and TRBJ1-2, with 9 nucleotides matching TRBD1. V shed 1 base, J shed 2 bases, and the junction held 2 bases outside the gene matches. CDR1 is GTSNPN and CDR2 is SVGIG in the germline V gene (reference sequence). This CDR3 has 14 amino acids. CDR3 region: CAWSAGTGNYGYTF. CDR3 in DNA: TGTGCCTGGAGTGCGGGGACAGGGAACTATGGCTACACCTTC.

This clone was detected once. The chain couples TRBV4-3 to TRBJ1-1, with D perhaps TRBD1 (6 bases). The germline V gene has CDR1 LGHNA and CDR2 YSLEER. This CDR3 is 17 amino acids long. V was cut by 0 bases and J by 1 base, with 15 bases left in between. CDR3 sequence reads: CASSQDHPPGANTEAFF. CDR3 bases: TGCGCCAGCAGCCAAGATCATCCCCCAGGGGCGAACACTGAAGCTTTCTTT.

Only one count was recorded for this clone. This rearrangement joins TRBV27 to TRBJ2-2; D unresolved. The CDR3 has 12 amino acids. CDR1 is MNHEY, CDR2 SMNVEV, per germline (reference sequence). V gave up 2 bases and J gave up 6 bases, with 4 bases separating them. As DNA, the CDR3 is TGTGCCAGCAGTTTAGTGGCCGGGGAGCTGTTTTTT. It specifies CASSLVAGELFF.

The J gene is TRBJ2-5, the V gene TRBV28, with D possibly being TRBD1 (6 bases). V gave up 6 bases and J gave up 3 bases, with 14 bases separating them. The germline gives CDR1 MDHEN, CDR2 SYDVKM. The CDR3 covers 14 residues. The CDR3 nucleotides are TGTGCCAGCAGCACAAGACAGGTGGAAGAGACCCAGTACTTC. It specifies CASSTRQVEETQYF.

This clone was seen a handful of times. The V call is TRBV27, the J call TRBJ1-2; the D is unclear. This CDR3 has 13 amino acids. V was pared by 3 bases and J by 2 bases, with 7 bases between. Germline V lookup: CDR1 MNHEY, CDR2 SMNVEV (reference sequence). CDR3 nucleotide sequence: TGTGCCAGCAGTTTTGCTGAGAACTATGGCTACACCTTC. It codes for CASSFAENYGYTF.

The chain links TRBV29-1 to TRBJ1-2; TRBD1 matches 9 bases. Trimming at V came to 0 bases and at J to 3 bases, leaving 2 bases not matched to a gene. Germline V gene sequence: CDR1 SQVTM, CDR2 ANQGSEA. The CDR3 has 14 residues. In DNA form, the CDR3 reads TGCAGCGTTGAAGATCGGGACAGGGACTATGGCTACACCTTC. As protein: CSVEDRDRDYGYTF.

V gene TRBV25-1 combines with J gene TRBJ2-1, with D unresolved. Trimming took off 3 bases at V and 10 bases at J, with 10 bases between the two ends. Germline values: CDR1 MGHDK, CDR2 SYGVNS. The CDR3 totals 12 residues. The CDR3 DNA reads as TGTGCCAGCAGTGACGGTAGCCGGGAGCAGTTCTTC. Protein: CASSDGSREQFF. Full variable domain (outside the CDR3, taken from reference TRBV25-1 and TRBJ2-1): EADIYQTPRYLVIGTGKKITLECSQTMGHDKMYWYQQDPGMELHLIHYSYGVNSTEKGDLSSESTVSRIRTEHFPLTLESARPSHTSQYLCASSDGSREQFFGPGTRLTVL.

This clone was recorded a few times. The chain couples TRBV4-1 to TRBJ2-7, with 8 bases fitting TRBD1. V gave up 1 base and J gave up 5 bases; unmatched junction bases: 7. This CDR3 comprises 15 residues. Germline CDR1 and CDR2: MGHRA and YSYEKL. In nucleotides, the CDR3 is TGCGCCAGCAGCCAAGCCGACAGGGGATTTGACGAGCAGTACTTC. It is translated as CASSQADRGFDEQYF.

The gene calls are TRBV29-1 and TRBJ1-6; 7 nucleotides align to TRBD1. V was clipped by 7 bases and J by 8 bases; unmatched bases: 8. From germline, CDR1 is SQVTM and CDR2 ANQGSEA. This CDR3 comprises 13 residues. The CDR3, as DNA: TGCAGCGCTCGGACAGGACTGGATTCACCCCTCCACTTT. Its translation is CSARTGLDSPLHF.

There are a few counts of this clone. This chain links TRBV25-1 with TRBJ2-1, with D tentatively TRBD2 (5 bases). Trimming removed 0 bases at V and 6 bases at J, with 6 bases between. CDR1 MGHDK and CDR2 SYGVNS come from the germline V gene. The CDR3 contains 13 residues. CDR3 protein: CASSEYEGNEQFF. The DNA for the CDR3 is TGTGCCAGCAGTGAATACGAGGGCAATGAGCAGTTCTTC.

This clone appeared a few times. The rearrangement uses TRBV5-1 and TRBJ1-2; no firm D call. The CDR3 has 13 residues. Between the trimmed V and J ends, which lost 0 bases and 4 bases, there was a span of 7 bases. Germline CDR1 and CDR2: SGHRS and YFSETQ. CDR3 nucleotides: TGCGCCAGCAGCTTGGGAGAAATCTATGGCTACACCTTC. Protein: CASSLGEIYGYTF.

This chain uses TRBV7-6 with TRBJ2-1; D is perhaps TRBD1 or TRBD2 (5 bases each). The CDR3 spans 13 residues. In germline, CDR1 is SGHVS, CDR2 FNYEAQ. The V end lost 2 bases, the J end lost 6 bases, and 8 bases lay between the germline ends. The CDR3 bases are TGTGCCAGCAGCTTATTTGGGGGCAATGAGCAGTTCTTC. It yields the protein CASSLFGGNEQFF.

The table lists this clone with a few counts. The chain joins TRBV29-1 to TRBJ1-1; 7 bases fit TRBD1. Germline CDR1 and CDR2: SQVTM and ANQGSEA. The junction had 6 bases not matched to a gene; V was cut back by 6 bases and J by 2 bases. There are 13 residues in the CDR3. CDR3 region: CSVPTGTNTEAFF. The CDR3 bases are TGCAGCGTGCCGACAGGGACTAACACTGAAGCTTTCTTT.

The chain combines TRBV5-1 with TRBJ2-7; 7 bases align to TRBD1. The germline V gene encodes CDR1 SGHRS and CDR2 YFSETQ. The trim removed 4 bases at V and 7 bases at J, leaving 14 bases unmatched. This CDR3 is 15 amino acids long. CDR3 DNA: TGCGCCAGCAGCCCCGCGACAGCAGGGGGTTGGGAGCAGTACTTC. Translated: CASSPATAGGWEQYF.

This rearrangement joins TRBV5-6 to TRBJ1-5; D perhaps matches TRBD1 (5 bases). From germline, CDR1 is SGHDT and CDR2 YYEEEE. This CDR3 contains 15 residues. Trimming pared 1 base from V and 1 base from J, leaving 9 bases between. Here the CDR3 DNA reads TGTGCCAGCAGCTTGAGAGGGGACAGCAATCAGCCCCAGCATTTT. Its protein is CASSLRGDSNQPQHF.

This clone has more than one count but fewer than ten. The CDR3 loop is CSAPRELNTEAFF. The CDR3, as DNA: TGCAGCGCCCCACGGGAGCTGAACACTGAAGCTTTCTTT. V gene TRBV29-1 combines with J gene TRBJ1-1; D remains unclear. CDR3 length equals 13 residues. Germline V CDR1 and CDR2: SQVTM, ANQGSEA. Deletions cut 7 bases from V and 0 bases from J, with 12 bases between.